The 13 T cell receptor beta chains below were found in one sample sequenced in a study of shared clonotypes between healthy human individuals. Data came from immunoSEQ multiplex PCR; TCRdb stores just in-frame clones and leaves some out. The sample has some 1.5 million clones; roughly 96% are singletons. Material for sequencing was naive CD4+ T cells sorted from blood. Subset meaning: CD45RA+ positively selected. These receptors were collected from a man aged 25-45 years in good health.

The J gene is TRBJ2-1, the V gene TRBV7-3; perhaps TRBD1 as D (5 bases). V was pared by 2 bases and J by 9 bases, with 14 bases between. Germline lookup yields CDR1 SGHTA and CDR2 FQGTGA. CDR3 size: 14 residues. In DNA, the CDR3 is TGTGCCAGCAGCTTACAGGGTGCCGCAGGTGAGCAGTTCTTC. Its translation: CASSLQGAAGEQFF.

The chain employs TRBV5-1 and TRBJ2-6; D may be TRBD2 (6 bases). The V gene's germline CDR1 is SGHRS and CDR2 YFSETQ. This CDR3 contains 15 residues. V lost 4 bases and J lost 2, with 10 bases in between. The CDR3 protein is CASSGTVAGANVLTF. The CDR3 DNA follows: TGCGCCAGCAGCGGGACTGTCGCTGGGGCCAACGTCCTGACTTTC.

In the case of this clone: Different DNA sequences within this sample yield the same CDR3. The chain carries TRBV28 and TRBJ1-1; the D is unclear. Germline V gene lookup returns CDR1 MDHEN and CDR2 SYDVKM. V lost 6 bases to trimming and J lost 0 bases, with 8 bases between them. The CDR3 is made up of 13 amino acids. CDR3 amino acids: CASSPSMNTEAFF. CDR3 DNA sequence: TGTGCCAGCAGCCCATCCATGAACACTGAAGCTTTCTTT.

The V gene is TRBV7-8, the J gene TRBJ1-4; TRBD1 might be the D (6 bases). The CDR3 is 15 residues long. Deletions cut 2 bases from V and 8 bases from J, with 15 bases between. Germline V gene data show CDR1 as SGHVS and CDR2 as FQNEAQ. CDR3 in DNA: TGTGCCAGCAGCTTATTCGGGGGGCTTGTCGAAAAACTGTTTTTT. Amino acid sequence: CASSLFGGLVEKLFF. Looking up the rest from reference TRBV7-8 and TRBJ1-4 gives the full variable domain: GAGVSQSPRYKVAKRGQDVALRCDPISGHVSLFWYQQALGQGPEFLTYFQNEAQLDKSGLPSDRFFAERPEGSVSTLKIQRTQQEDSAVYLCASSLFGGLVEKLFFGSGTQLSVL.

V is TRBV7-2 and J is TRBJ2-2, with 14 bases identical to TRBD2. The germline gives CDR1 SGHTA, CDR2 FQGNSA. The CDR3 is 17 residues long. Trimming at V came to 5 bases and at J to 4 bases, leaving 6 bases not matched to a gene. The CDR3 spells CASSTGGLAGATGELFF. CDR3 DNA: TGTGCCAGCAGCACCGGGGGACTAGCGGGAGCCACCGGGGAGCTGTTTTTT.

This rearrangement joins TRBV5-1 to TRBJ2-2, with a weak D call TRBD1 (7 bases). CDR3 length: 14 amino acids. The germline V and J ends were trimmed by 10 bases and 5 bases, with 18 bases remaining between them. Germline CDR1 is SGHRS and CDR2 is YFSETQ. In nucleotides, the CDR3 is TGCGCCTGTGGACAGGCGGGACTTACCGGGGAGCTGTTTTTT. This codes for CACGQAGLTGELFF.

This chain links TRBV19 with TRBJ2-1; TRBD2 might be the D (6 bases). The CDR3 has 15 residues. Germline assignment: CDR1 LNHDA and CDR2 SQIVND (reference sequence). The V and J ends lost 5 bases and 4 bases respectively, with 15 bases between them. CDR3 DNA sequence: TGTGCCAGTAGTCTTGGGAGGCAGAGATACAATGAGCAGTTCTTC. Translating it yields CASSLGRQRYNEQFF.

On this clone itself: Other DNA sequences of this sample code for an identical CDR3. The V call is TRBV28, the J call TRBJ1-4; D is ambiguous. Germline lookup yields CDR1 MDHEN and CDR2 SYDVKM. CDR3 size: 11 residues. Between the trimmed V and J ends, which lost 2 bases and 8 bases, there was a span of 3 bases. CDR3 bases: TGTGCCAGCAGTTTAGGCGAAAAACTGTTTTTT. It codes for CASSLGEKLFF.

The CDR3 loop reads CASSEGSANTGELFF. The CDR3 nucleotides read TGCGCCAGCAGTGAGGGTTCTGCGAACACCGGGGAGCTGTTTTTT. The chain joins TRBV10-1 to TRBJ2-2; D uncertain. Trimming removed 2 bases at V and 0 bases at J, with 7 bases between. Germline V CDR1 and CDR2: WNHNN, SYGVQD (reference sequence). The CDR3 has 15 amino acids.

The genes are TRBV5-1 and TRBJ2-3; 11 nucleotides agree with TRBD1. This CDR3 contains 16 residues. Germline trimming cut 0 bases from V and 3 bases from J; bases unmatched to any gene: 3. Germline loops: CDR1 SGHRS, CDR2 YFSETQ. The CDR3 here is CASSLAGTGGTDTQYF. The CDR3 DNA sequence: TGCGCCAGCAGCTTGGCCGGGACAGGGGGGACAGATACGCAGTATTTT.

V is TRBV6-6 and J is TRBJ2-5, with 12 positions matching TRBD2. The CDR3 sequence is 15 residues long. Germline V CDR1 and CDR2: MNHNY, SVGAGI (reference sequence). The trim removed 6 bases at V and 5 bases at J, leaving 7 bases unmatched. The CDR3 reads CASRWRLAGGETQYF. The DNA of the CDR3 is TGTGCCAGCAGATGGAGGCTAGCGGGAGGGGAGACCCAGTACTTC.

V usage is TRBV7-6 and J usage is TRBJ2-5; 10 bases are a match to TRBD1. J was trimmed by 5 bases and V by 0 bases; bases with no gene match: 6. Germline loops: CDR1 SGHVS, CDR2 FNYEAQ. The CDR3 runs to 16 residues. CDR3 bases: TGTGCCAGCAGCTTAGCCGGGACAGGGGTGGGGGAGACCCAGTACTTC. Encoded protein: CASSLAGTGVGETQYF. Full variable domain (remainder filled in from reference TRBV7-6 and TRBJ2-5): GAGVSQSPRYKVTKRGQDVALRCDPISGHVSLYWYRQALGQGPEFLTYFNYEAQQDKSGLPNDRFSAERPEGSISTLTIQRTEQRDSAMYRCASSLAGTGVGETQYFGPGTRLLVL.

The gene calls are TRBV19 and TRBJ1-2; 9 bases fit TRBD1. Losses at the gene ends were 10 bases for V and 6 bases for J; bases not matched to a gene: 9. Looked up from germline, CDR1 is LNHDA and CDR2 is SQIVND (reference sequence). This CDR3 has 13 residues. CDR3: CATRPGTGNGYTF. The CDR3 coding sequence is TGTGCCACCCGTCCCGGGACAGGGAATGGCTACACCTTC.